This passage covers 12 T cell receptor beta chains from one sample sequenced in a study of blood T cell repertoires in COVID-19. The table came from immunoSEQ multiplex PCR; TCRdb's copy has only in-frame clones and leaves some out. Of about 160,000 clones listed, roughly 85% are singletons. The sequencing sample was made of peripheral blood. The receptors here all came from a human donor with acute or convalescent COVID-19. The donor label of this sample is uncertain.

The chain carries TRBV19 and TRBJ1-1, with 7 bases matching TRBD1. The germline gives CDR1 LNHDA, CDR2 SQIVND (reference sequence). Trimming removed 11 bases from V and 0 bases from J; junction bases left unmatched: 6. The CDR3 sequence is 13 residues long. CDR3 protein: CAARQGMNTEAFF. DNA for the CDR3: TGTGCCGCCCGACAGGGAATGAACACTGAAGCTTTCTTT.

This clone was observed a few times. The chain employs TRBV11-2 and TRBJ2-7; 10 nucleotides match TRBD2. Trimming cost V 5 bases and J 4 bases; bases outside gene matches: 8. This CDR3 contains 15 residues. The germline CDR1 and CDR2 sequences are SGHAT and FQNNGV. CDR3 sequence reads: CASSPSGGAGYEQYF. The CDR3 DNA sequence: TGTGCCAGCAGCCCCAGCGGGGGGGCTGGGTACGAGCAGTACTTC.

The chain employs TRBV5-5 and TRBJ1-1, with D unclear. CDR3 length: 16 amino acids. Germline V CDR1 and CDR2: SGHKS, YYEKEE (reference sequence). The germline V and J ends were trimmed by 0 bases and 6 bases, with 18 bases remaining between them. The CDR3 protein is CASSLAIGGGLPEAFF. DNA for the CDR3: TGTGCCAGCAGCTTGGCAATCGGCGGCGGTTTGCCTGAAGCTTTCTTT.

The CDR3 protein is CATSRGSGTQYF. In nucleotides, the CDR3 is TGTGCCACCAGCAGAGGTTCAGGGACCCAGTACTTC. The chain links TRBV15 to TRBJ2-5, with unresolved D. This CDR3 comprises 12 residues. CDR1 and CDR2 from the germline V gene are LNHNV and YYDKDF (reference sequence). V lost 1 base, J lost 7 bases, and 7 bases lay in between.

This chain links TRBV5-1 with TRBJ1-5; TRBD1 matches 7 bases. Germline CDR1 SGHRS, CDR2 YFSETQ. J was trimmed by 0 bases and V by 6 bases; bases with no gene match: 9. The CDR3 runs to 16 residues. Written as DNA, the CDR3 is TGCGCCAGCAAAGGGGGCTTGGGCGATAGCAATCAGCCCCAGCATTTT. It codes for CASKGGLGDSNQPQHF.

The J gene is TRBJ1-1, the V gene TRBV28; maybe TRBD1 (5 bases). This CDR3 has 14 residues. The V end lost 5 bases, the J end lost 3 bases, and 13 bases lay between the germline ends. Germline V gives CDR1 MDHEN, CDR2 SYDVKM. CDR3 sequence: CASSGAWGDTEAFF. As DNA, the CDR3 is TGTGCCAGCAGTGGAGCTTGGGGGGACACTGAAGCTTTCTTT.

This chain joins TRBV3-1 (or the pseudogene TRBV3-2) and TRBJ1-2; D call uncertain. The CDR3 loop spans 14 amino acids. Germline values: CDR1 LGHDT, CDR2 YNNKEL (reference sequence). Trimming took 2 bases from V and 4 from J, leaving 11 bases between them. CDR3 residues: CASSQRLDGYGYTF. The CDR3 DNA is TGTGCCAGCAGCCAAAGATTAGATGGCTATGGCTACACCTTC.

The V call is TRBV27, the J call TRBJ1-1, with 12 bases identical to TRBD1. Germline V gene sequence: CDR1 MNHEY, CDR2 SMNVEV (reference sequence). This CDR3 has 17 residues. The junction had 13 bases not matched to a gene; V was cut back by 7 bases and J by 4 bases. Here the CDR3 reads CASTRRGTGGWITEAFF. The CDR3 nucleotides read TGTGCCAGCACCCGGCGCGGGACAGGGGGCTGGATCACTGAAGCTTTCTTT.

The chain carries TRBV4-1 and TRBJ1-1; D is perhaps TRBD1 (5 bases). Germline V lookup: CDR1 MGHRA, CDR2 YSYEKL. Between the trimmed V and J ends, which lost 2 bases and 5 bases, there was a span of 15 bases. The CDR3 totals 15 residues. The CDR3 is CASSQPGLQVTEAFF. In nucleotides, the CDR3 is TGCGCCAGCAGCCAACCGGGCTTACAGGTTACTGAAGCTTTCTTT.

The J gene is TRBJ2-7, the V gene TRBV18; possibly TRBD1 for D (6 bases). The germline V gene has CDR1 KGHSH and CDR2 LQKENI. The CDR3 is 15 residues long. V dropped 1 base and J dropped 5 bases, with 15 bases sitting between them. The CDR3 DNA sequence: TGTGCCAGCTCACCACTGGGCGACAGGTTCGACGAGCAGTACTTC. The encoded protein is CASSPLGDRFDEQYF.

This chain links TRBV30 with TRBJ2-1; 8 bases match TRBD2. The ends lost 7 bases at V and 8 bases at J; junction bases unmatched: 13. There are 14 residues in the CDR3. Germline V gene data show CDR1 as GTSNPN and CDR2 as SVGIG (reference sequence). The CDR3 spells CASRIAGSTYEQFF. DNA for the CDR3: TGTGCCTCCCGAATAGCGGGGTCGACGTATGAGCAGTTCTTC.

The chain has TRBV30 and TRBJ1-1; D might be TRBD1 (5 bases). Germline CDR1 and CDR2: GTSNPN and SVGIG (reference sequence). Trimming took off 6 bases at V and 3 bases at J, with 17 bases between the two ends. This CDR3 contains 14 residues. CDR3 in amino acids: CACDRGRVYTEAFF. CDR3 in DNA: TGTGCCTGCGATAGGGGCAGGGTCTACACTGAAGCTTTCTTT.